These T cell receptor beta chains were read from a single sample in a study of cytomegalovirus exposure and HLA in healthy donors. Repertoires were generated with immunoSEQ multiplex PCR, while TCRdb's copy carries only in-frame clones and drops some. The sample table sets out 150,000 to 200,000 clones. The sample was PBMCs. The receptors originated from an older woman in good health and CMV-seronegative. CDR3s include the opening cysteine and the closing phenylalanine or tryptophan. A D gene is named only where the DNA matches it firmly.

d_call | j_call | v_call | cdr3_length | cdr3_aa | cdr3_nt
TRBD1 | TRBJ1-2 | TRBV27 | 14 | CASSSRTGNYGYTF | TGTGCCAGCAGTTCCAGGACAGGGAACTATGGCTACACCTTC
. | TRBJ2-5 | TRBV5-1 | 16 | CASTNGMPGGGETQYF | TGCGCCAGCACCAACGGGATGCCCGGAGGTGGAGAGACCCAGTACTTC
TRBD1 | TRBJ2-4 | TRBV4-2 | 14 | CASSRDRGENIQYF | TGTGCCAGCAGCCGGGACAGGGGCGAAAACATTCAGTACTTC
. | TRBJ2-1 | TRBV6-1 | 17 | CASSETKPTGTYNEQFF | TGTGCCAGCAGTGAAACGAAACCAACCGGGACCTACAATGAGCAGTTCTTC
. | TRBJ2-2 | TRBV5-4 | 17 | CASSLAPGNANTGELFF | TGTGCCAGCAGCTTGGCCCCGGGGAACGCGAACACCGGGGAGCTGTTTTTT
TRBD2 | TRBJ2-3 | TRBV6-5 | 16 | CASSYGTSRITDTQYF | TGTGCCAGCAGTTACGGGACTAGCAGAATCACAGATACGCAGTATTTT
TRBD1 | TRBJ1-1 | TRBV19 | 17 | CASSIGGTGALNTEAFF | TGTGCCAGTAGTATTGGGGGGACAGGGGCCCTGAACACTGAAGCTTTCTTT
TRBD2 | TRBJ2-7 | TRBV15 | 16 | CATSSEAGDTTYEQYF | TGTGCCACCAGCAGTGAAGCGGGGGACACTACCTACGAGCAGTACTTC
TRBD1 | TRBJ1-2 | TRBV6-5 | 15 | CASSATGQIKGGYTF | TGTGCCAGCAGTGCCACGGGACAGATTAAGGGAGGCTACACCTTC
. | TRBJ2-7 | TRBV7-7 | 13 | CASSLARDYEQYF | TGTGCCAGCAGCTTAGCCCGGGACTACGAGCAGTACTTC
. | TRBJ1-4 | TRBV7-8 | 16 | CASSLAPRGFGEKLFF | TGTGCCAGCAGCTTAGCCCCACGGGGTTTTGGGGAAAAACTGTTTTTT
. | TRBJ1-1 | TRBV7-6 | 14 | CASSLWAGNTEAFF | TGTGCCAGCAGCTTATGGGCAGGGAACACTGAAGCTTTCTTT
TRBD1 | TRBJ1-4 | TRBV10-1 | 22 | CASSESDLLIPVPGQQNEKLSF | TGCGCCAGCAGTGAGTCTGATCTATTGATCCCCGTTCCGGGACAGCAAAATGAAAAACTGTCTTTT
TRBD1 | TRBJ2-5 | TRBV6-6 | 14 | CASSWPTGVETQYF | TGTGCCAGCAGTTGGCCCACAGGGGTAGAGACCCAGTACTTC
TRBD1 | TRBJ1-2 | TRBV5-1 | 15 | CASSLSATGNYGYTF | TGCGCCAGCAGCTTGTCCGCGACAGGGAACTATGGCTACACCTTC
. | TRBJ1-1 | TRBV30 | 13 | CAWDDTGKTEAFF | TGTGCCTGGGATGACACCGGGAAGACTGAAGCTTTCTTT
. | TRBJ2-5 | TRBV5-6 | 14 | CASSSLTTEETQYF | TGTGCCAGCAGCTCTCTAACCACCGAGGAGACCCAGTACTTC
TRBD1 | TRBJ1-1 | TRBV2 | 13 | CASGGTDRRLAFF | TGTGCCAGCGGCGGGACGGACAGGCGTCTGGCTTTCTTT
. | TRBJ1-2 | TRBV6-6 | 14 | CASTRIGANYGYTF | TGTGCCAGCACACGAATAGGGGCTAACTATGGCTACACCTTC
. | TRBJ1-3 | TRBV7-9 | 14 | CASSRPTSGNTIYF | TGTGCCAGCAGTCGACCGACTTCTGGAAACACCATATATTTT
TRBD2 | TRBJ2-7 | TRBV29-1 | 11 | CSAAGGREQYF | TGCAGCGCTGCGGGGGGCCGGGAGCAGTACTTC
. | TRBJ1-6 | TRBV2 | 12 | CASSRDIPPLHF | TGTGCCAGCAGTAGAGACATACCGCCCCTCCACTTT
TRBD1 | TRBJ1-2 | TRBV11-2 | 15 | CASSHPTTGDGGYTF | TGTGCCAGCAGTCATCCAACTACAGGGGACGGTGGCTACACCTTC
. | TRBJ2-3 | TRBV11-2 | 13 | CASSPTTGDTQYF | TGTGCCAGCAGTCCAACTACAGGGGATACGCAGTATTTT
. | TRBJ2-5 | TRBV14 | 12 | CASSQFAETQYF | TGTGCCAGCAGCCAATTTGCGGAGACCCAGTACTTC
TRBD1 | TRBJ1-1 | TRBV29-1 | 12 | CSGDRRSTEAFF | TGCAGCGGGGACAGACGGTCCACTGAAGCTTTCTTT
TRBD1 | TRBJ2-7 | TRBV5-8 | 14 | CASSRGQGSYEQYF | TGTGCCAGCAGCCGTGGACAGGGCAGCTACGAGCAGTACTTC
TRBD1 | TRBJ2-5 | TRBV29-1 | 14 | CSVSSGTGKETQYF | TGCAGCGTTTCCTCCGGGACAGGAAAAGAGACCCAGTACTTC
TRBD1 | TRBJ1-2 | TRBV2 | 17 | CASSESSNRGAIIGYTF | TGTGCCAGCAGTGAATCCTCTAACAGGGGAGCGATAATTGGCTACACCTTC
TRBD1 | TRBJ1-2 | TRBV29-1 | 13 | CSGGRDRTGGYTF | TGCAGCGGAGGTAGGGACAGGACTGGTGGCTACACCTTC
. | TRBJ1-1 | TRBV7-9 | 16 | CASSLDPRGAHTEAFF | TGTGCCAGCAGCTTAGACCCCCGGGGGGCGCACACTGAAGCTTTCTTT
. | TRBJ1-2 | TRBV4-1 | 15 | CASSQDLRANYGYTF | TGCGCCAGCAGCCAAGATCTGCGGGCGAACTATGGCTACACCTTC
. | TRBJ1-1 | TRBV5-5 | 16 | CASSWDRRRLGTEAFF | TGTGCCAGCAGCTGGGATCGGAGGAGGCTGGGCACTGAAGCTTTCTTT
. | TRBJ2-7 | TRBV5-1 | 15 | CASSFTPGPYYEQYF | TGCGCCAGCAGCTTTACCCCTGGCCCATACTACGAGCAGTACTTC
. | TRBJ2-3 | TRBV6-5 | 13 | CASRSVGTDTQYF | TGTGCCAGCAGGTCTGTAGGCACAGATACGCAGTATTTT
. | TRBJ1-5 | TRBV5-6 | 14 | CASSFGRVYQPQHF | TGTGCCAGCAGCTTCGGTCGGGTCTATCAGCCCCAGCATTTT
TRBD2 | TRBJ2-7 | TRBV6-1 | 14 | CASSTSGRASEQYF | TGTGCCAGCAGTACTAGCGGGAGGGCTTCCGAGCAGTACTTC
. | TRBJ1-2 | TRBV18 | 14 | CASSSDYTQEGYTF | TGTGCCAGCTCATCCGACTACACCCAGGAGGGCTACACCTTC
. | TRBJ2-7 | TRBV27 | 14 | CASSLEGPEVEQYF | TGTGCCAGCAGTTTGGAGGGTCCGGAGGTTGAGCAGTACTTC
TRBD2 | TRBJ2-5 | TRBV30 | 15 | CAWSVIGTTKETQYF | TGTGCCTGGAGTGTAATCGGGACTACTAAAGAGACCCAGTACTTC
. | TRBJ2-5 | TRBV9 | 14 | CASSVRSGEETQYF | TGTGCCAGCAGCGTAAGAAGCGGAGAAGAGACCCAGTACTTC
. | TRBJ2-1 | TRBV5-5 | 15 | CASSLGPGSYNEQFF | TGTGCCAGCAGCTTGGGACCGGGCTCCTACAATGAGCAGTTCTTC
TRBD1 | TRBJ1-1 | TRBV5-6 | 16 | CASSLMGGQINTEAFF | TGTGCCAGCAGCTTGATGGGGGGACAGATTAACACTGAAGCTTTCTTT
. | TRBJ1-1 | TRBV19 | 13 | CASSPGGNTEAFF | TGTGCCAGTAGTCCCGGTGGGAACACTGAAGCTTTCTTT
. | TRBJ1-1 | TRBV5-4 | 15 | CASSLAGGSNTEAFF | TGTGCCAGCAGCTTGGCCGGAGGTTCGAACACTGAAGCTTTCTTT
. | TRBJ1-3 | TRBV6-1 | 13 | CASSVPGGNTIYF | TGTGCCAGCAGTGTCCCGGGGGGAAACACCATATATTTT